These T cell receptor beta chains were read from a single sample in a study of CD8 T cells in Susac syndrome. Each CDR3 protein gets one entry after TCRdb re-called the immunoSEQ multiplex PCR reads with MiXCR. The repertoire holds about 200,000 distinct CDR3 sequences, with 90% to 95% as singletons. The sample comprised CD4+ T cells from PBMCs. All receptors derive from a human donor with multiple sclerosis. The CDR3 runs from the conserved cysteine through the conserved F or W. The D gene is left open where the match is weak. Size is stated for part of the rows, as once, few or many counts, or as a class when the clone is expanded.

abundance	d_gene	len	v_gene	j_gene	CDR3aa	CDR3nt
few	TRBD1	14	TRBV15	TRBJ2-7	CATSRDRGPYEQYF	TGTGCCACCAGCAGGGACAGGGGACCTTACGAGCAGTACTTC
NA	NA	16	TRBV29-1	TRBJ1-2	CSVEDGSASFNYGYTF	TGCAGCGTTGAAGATGGCAGCGCCAGCTTTAACTATGGCTACACCTTC
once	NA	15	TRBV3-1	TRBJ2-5	CASSQESVGQETQYF	TGTGCCAGCAGCCAAGAGTCAGTAGGCCAAGAGACCCAGTACTTC
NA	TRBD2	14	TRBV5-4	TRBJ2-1	CASSLAGGRNEQFF	TGTGCCAGCAGCTTGGCGGGAGGGCGCAATGAGCAGTTCTTC
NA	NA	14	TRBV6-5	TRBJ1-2	CASTGHAVGYGYTF	TGTGCCAGCACCGGACACGCTGTCGGCTATGGCTACACCTTC
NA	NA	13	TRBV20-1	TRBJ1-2	CSASPDTNYGYTF	TGCAGTGCCTCCCCGGACACAAACTATGGCTACACCTTC
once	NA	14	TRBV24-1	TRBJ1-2	CATSDVRGIHGYTF	TGTGCCACCAGTGATGTCAGGGGAATTCATGGCTACACCTTC
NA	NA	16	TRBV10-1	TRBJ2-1	CASSESVGEAYNEQFF	TGCGCCAGCAGTGAGTCTGTGGGAGAGGCCTACAATGAGCAGTTCTTC
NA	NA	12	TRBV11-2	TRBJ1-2	CASTGPNYGYTF	TGTGCCAGCACAGGGCCCAACTATGGCTACACCTTC
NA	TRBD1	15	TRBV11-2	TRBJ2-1	CASSLAGQLYNEQFF	TGTGCCAGCAGCTTAGCGGGACAGCTCTACAATGAGCAGTTCTTC
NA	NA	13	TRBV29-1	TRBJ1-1	CTFLLKGGTEAFF	TGCACCTTCTTACTAAAGGGAGGAACTGAAGCTTTCTTT
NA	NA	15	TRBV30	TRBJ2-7	CAWSVGLTKAYEQYF	TGTGCCTGGAGTGTTGGGCTCACGAAGGCATACGAGCAGTACTTC
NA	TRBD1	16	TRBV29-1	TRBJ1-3	CSVEDTGTGSGNTIYF	TGCAGCGTTGAAGACACCGGGACAGGGAGTGGAAACACCATATATTTT
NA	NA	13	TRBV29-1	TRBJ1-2	CSVTHTATYGYTF	TGCAGCGTGACCCATACAGCGACCTATGGCTACACCTTC
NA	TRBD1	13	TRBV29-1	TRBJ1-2	CSASRTGSYGYTF	TGCAGCGCCAGCCGGACAGGGAGCTATGGCTACACCTTC
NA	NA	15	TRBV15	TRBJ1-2	CATRDTTGSSVGYTF	TGTGCCACCAGAGACACCACAGGGAGTTCGGTTGGCTACACCTTC